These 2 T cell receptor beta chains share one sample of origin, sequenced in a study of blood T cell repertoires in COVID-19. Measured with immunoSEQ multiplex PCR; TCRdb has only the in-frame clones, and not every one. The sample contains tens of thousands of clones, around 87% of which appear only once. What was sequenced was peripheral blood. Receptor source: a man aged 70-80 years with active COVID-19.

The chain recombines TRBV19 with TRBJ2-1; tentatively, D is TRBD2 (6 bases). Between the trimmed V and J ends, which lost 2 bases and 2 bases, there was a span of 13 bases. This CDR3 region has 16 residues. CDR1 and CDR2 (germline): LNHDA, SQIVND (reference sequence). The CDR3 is CASSISGSGPYNEQFF. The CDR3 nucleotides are TGTGCCAGTAGTATATCCGGTAGCGGACCCTACAATGAGCAGTTCTTC.

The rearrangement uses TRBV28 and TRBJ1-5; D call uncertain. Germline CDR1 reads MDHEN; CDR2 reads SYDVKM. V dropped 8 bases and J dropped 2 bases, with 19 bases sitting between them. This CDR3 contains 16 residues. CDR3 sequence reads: CASPPAGGGGNQPQHF. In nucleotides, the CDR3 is TGTGCCAGCCCCCCCGCGGGCGGTGGGGGCAATCAGCCCCAGCATTTT.